This TCR beta chain was sequenced in a study of identifying expanded T cells in peripheral blood. Using immunoSEQ multiplex PCR, the repertoire was profiled, and TCRdb retains in-frame clones only, with some absent. The data contain roughly 61,000 clones, roughly 90% of them seen just once; the ten biggest clones take up 3% to 4%. The germline V and J ends were trimmed by 4 bases and 5 bases, with 19 bases remaining between them. CDR1 and CDR2 from the germline V gene are SEHNR and FQNEAQ (reference sequence). The CDR3 consists of 16 residues. The sequence came from a person aged 18 to 75 in good health. Sequences were obtained from blood. The genes are TRBV7-9 and TRBJ2-3; perhaps TRBD1 as D (6 bases). In DNA, the CDR3 is TGTGCCAGCAGCTCAAACCGGGACACGAGTCGAGATACGCAGTATTTT. Its translation: CASSSNRDTSRDTQYF.